This T cell receptor (beta chain) was found in a study of shared clonotypes between healthy human individuals. The table came from immunoSEQ multiplex PCR; TCRdb's copy has only in-frame clones and leaves some out. The table lists some 600,000 clones, around 96% of them singletons. Trimming removed 7 bases at V and 1 base at J, with 14 bases between. CDR1 and CDR2 (germline): MNHNS, SASEGT. This CDR3 comprises 14 residues. Naive CD8 populations comprised CD45RO-negative cells positively selected for CCR7, excluding terminally differentiated effector memory CD45RA+ cells. Donors included only healthy HIV-negative adults lacking recent acute infections or vaccinations.

This receptor was taken from a woman in her 30s in good health. Specimen: naive CD8+ T cells sorted from blood. The chain has TRBV6-1 and TRBJ2-7, with D tentatively TRBD1 (6 bases). CDR3 bases: TGTGCCAGCACCTTAAAGGGACAATCCTACGAGCAGTACTTC. This translates into CASTLKGQSYEQYF.